Given below is one TCR beta chain in context. The V gene's germline CDR1 is LNHDA and CDR2 SQIVND (reference sequence). The ends were cut back, 5 bases at V and 6 bases at J, with 19 bases in the middle. The CDR3 loop spans 15 amino acids. Random hexamers were used to reverse transcribe an amount of roughly 0.45 to 1 ug RNA. Amplification of TCR beta CDR3 used immunoSEQ multiplex PCR across 54 Vbeta and 13 Jbeta. One entry per CDR3 protein, called by TCRdb with MiXCR from the immunoSEQ multiplex PCR reads. The sample lists approximately 180,000 distinct CDR3 sequences; approximately 96% were seen once. Stable or active relapsing-remitting multiple sclerosis, untreated and meeting revised McDonald criteria, defined the controls. Isolation of CD8+ and CD4+ T cells was performed negatively, whereas enrichment of TEMRA cells was done by FACS. This entry belongs to a study of CD8 T cells in Susac syndrome.

The clonotype comes from a human donor with multiple sclerosis. The chain uses TRBV19 and TRBJ1-1; D gene unclear. Material: CD4+ T cells from PBMCs. CDR3 bases: TGTGCCAGTAGTGTAGGAACCCCCCCGGAGGCTGAAGCTTTCTTT. Its translation: CASSVGTPPEAEAFF.